These 15 T cell receptor beta chains were all obtained from the same sample, sequenced in a study of early T cells in non-severe SARS-CoV-2 infection. Each CDR3 protein is one row after TCRdb ran MiXCR on the 5' RACE reads. Here the sample spans 55,000 to 65,000 distinct CDR3 sequences, 9.5% to 14% being singletons. Sequenced: whole blood. The receptors originated from an adult who was a healthcare worker with PCR-confirmed SARS-CoV-2 infection or an uninfected control (not recorded which).

This clonotype has a count of ten or more. The rearrangement links TRBV7-9 to TRBJ1-5; 7 bases are shared with TRBD1. This CDR3 region has 14 residues. Germline V lookup: CDR1 SEHNR, CDR2 FQNEAQ (reference sequence). Germline trimming cut 5 bases from V and 9 bases from J; bases unmatched to any gene: 10. The CDR3 loop reads CASSSDRERGPQHF. The CDR3 DNA reads as TGTGCCAGCAGCAGTGACAGGGAGAGAGGGCCCCAGCATTTT.

This clonotype was recorded a few times. V and J are TRBV20-1 and TRBJ2-1, with 11 bases lining up with TRBD2. The ends lost 0 bases at V and 10 bases at J; junction bases unmatched: 8. Germline CDR1 is DFQATT and CDR2 is SNEGSKA (reference sequence). The CDR3 consists of 15 residues. CDR3 nucleotide sequence: TGCAGTGCTAGAGACAGCCTAGCGGGGGGACGGGAGCAGTTCTTC. Translating gives CSARDSLAGGREQFF.

This clonotype was seen ten or more times. The chain carries TRBV10-3 and TRBJ1-1; D call uncertain. CDR3 length equals 13 residues. Germline loops: CDR1 ENHRY, CDR2 SYGVKD. Trimming left V 11 bases short and J 1 base short, with 14 bases between. Here the CDR3 reads CAAEAIANTEAFF. The CDR3 DNA reads as TGTGCCGCAGAAGCGATTGCGAACACTGAAGCTTTCTTT.

This clonotype appeared many times. V is TRBV7-2 and J is TRBJ2-3; 10 bases are a match to TRBD2. V shed 5 bases, J shed 5 bases, and the junction held 7 bases outside the gene matches. Looked up from germline, CDR1 is SGHTA and CDR2 is FQGNSA. The CDR3 loop spans 15 amino acids. Here the CDR3 DNA reads TGTGCCAGCAGCGTAGGGGCTAGCGGGGGAGATACGCAGTATTTT. It translates to CASSVGASGGDTQYF. Full variable domain (remainder filled in from reference TRBV7-2 and TRBJ2-3): GAGVSQSPSNKVTEKGKDVELRCDPISGHTALYWYRQSLGQGLEFLIYFQGNSAPDKSGLPSDRFSAERTGGSVSTLTIQRTQQEDSAVYLCASSVGASGGDTQYFGPGTRLTVL.

The rearrangement uses TRBV29-1 and TRBJ2-1, with 7 bases that match TRBD2. CDR1 SQVTM and CDR2 ANQGSEA come from the germline V gene. Unmatched junction bases numbered 9, after V lost 2 bases and J lost 8 bases. There are 14 residues in the CDR3. CDR3 protein: CSVEKASGRDEQFF. The CDR3 region has the DNA TGCAGCGTTGAAAAAGCTAGCGGTCGGGATGAGCAGTTCTTC.

The CDR3 region has the DNA TGTGCCACCAGCAGAGATCGAGAGACCCAGTACTTC. As protein: CATSRDRETQYF. The chain uses TRBV15 and TRBJ2-5, with no clear D. The CDR3 is 12 residues long. V lost 0 bases, J lost 4 bases, and 3 bases lay in between. From germline, CDR1 is LNHNV and CDR2 YYDKDF (reference sequence).

Note on this clonotype: Sequence at one end of the junction differs from germline and may be a read error. The genes are TRBV7-2 and TRBJ2-7, with TRBD2 identical over 10 bases. The CDR3 has 12 amino acids. Per germline, CDR1 SGHTA and CDR2 FQGNSA. The CDR3 bases are TGTGCCAGCAGCCGTCTTAGCGGGGGGCCGACTTTC. This codes for CASSRLSGGPTF.

This clonotype was detected many times. V is TRBV6-5 and J is TRBJ1-1; TRBD1 might be the D (5 bases). The V end was cut by 3 bases, the J end by 6 bases, with 17 bases between. This CDR3 contains 15 residues. In germline, CDR1 is MNHEY, CDR2 SVGAGI. CDR3 loop: CASSYWGLLKSEAFF. The DNA of the CDR3 is TGTGCCAGCAGTTATTGGGGACTCCTGAAATCTGAAGCTTTCTTT.

This clonotype was observed many times. The chain recombines TRBV29-1 with TRBJ2-5; D is undetermined. Trimming pared 2 bases from V and 2 bases from J, leaving 6 bases between. This CDR3 comprises 12 residues. In germline, CDR1 is SQVTM, CDR2 ANQGSEA. CDR3 coding DNA: TGCAGCGTTGAACCCACACAAGAGACCCAGTACTTC. This gives the protein CSVEPTQETQYF.

The sample holds many counts of this clonotype. This chain uses TRBV14 with TRBJ2-7; D is perhaps TRBD2 (5 bases). The CDR3 has 16 residues. Germline V gene data show CDR1 as SGHDN and CDR2 as FVKESK. V lost 1 base and J lost 6, with 19 bases in between. CDR3 sequence reads: CASSQVTGWGLGEQYF. The CDR3, as DNA: TGTGCCAGCAGCCAAGTAACGGGATGGGGTTTAGGCGAGCAGTACTTC.

V gene TRBV6-6 combines with J gene TRBJ2-7; D may be TRBD1 (6 bases). Trimming took off 4 bases at V and 0 bases at J, with 13 bases between the two ends. Germline lookup yields CDR1 MNHNY and CDR2 SVGAGI (reference sequence). The CDR3 contains 15 residues. The CDR3 nucleotides are TGTGCCAGCAGTTTACAGGGCTCCGCCTCCTACGAGCAGTACTTC. It is translated as CASSLQGSASYEQYF.

This clonotype appeared a few times. V gene TRBV10-1 combines with J gene TRBJ2-7; D might be TRBD2 (5 bases). The CDR3 consists of 14 residues. Trimming shortened V by 3 bases and J by 3 bases, and 12 bases separated the two germline ends. CDR1 is WNHNN, CDR2 SYGVQD, per germline (reference sequence). The CDR3 bases are TGCGCCAGCAGTGAAGGAGGATCCCTCTACGAGCAGTACTTC. This translates into CASSEGGSLYEQYF.

This clonotype was counted at least ten times. This chain uses TRBV23-1 with TRBJ2-5, with 8 bases fitting TRBD2. TRBV23-1 is given ORF status, its function remaining uncertain. V trimming: 2 bases; J trimming: 3 bases; junction bases outside the gene matches: 8. This CDR3 comprises 16 residues. CDR3 sequence reads: CASSQTPAGVKETQYF. The CDR3 bases are TGCGCCAGCAGTCAAACGCCAGCGGGGGTCAAAGAGACCCAGTACTTC.

This clonotype was observed at least ten times. The CDR3 spells CASNGQPGRHDGKLFF. The CDR3 coding sequence is TGTGCCAGCAATGGGCAGCCGGGGCGTCATGACGGAAAACTGTTTTTT. The chain joins TRBV2 to TRBJ1-4; D may be TRBD1 (5 bases). The ends were cut back, 7 bases at V and 10 bases at J, with 25 bases in the middle. The germline V gene has CDR1 SNHLY and CDR2 FYNNEI. This CDR3 has 16 residues.

This clonotype has more than one count but fewer than ten. The chain carries TRBV2 and TRBJ2-3; TRBD1 matches 8 bases. CDR1 SNHLY and CDR2 FYNNEI come from the germline V gene. Trimming took 6 bases from V and 4 from J; bases not matched to a gene: 12. This CDR3 is 16 amino acids long. CDR3 nucleotide sequence: TGTGCCAGCAGCTCGGACAGGGCAGCGGTCCCAGATACGCAGTATTTT. Translating it yields CASSSDRAAVPDTQYF.